The clone carrying this T cell receptor beta chain showed up many times. Its antigen remains unidentified. TCR beta libraries were built with iRepertoire HTBI primers and Arm-PCR of CDR3 regions. Using its own MiXCR run on the multiplex PCR reads, TCRdb lists one record per CDR3 protein. The sample consists of 400,000 to 500,000 distinct CDR3 sequences, about a sixth of them appearing once. This entry comes from a study of regulatory T cells in long-lasting Graves disease. As to time point: newly diagnosed GD, antithyroid drugs for less than 3 months. Extracted RNA from PBMCs served as the source of the TCR library. Guidelines of the American Thyroid Association were used to diagnose Graves' disease. Study outcomes and limitations: TCR diversity was lower in persistent Graves' patients than in newly diagnosed ones. Sample size was small, which may have lowered accuracy.

Trimming shortened V by 1 base and J by 4 bases, and 10 bases separated the two germline ends. Germline V gives CDR1 SNHLY, CDR2 FYNNEI. The CDR3 spans 14 residues. The same data also went into a second study, on T cells in Graves' hyperthyroidism and ophthalmopathy. This second study notes: Expanded thyroid clonotypes (above 0.001) were mostly also found in blood.

The TCR comes from a woman aged 25 to 39 with Graves disease. This material consisted of peripheral blood mononuclear cells (PBMCs), taken at new diagnosis, from a patient treated with antithyroid drugs. V is TRBV2 and J is TRBJ1-2; the D is unclear. The CDR3 reads CASSEGTFGYGYTF. As DNA, the CDR3 is TGTGCCAGCAGTGAAGGCACCTTCGGCTATGGCTACACCTTC.